These T cell receptor beta chains were read from a single sample in a study of molecular identifiers for immune sequencing clone quantification. TCRdb re-called the PCR reads through MiXCR, storing one row per CDR3 protein. The repertoire has roughly 630,000 distinct CDR3 sequences, 25% of them found once; the top ten carry 0.75% to 0.8%. Sequencing was performed on naive CD8+ T cells from blood, with Jurkat cell RNA spiked in. The receptor set was obtained from a human donor in good health. Some libraries in this study had Jurkat cell RNA spiked in. Each CDR3 is given with its conserved first and last residue. Fields, in order: J gene, D gene, CDR3 length, clone size, V gene, CDR3 protein, CDR3 DNA. D genes are given only for firm matches. Size is stated for part of the rows, as once, few or many counts, or as a class when the clone is expanded.

TRBJ1-1	-	14	-	TRBV28	CASSFRLRDTEAFF	TGTGCCAGCAGTTTTAGACTCAGAGACACTGAAGCTTTCTTT
TRBJ2-3	TRBD2	19	-	TRBV4-3	CVSSQDSVTSGGTTDTQYF	TGCGTCAGCAGCCAAGATTCGGTGACTAGCGGGGGAACCACAGATACGCAGTATTTT
TRBJ2-1	TRBD1	17	-	TRBV9	CASSPSGQGGSYNEQFF	TGTGCCAGCAGCCCGAGTGGACAGGGAGGATCCTACAATGAGCAGTTCTTC
TRBJ1-3	-	15	many	TRBV29-1	CSVERDGGGGNTIYF	TGCAGCGTTGAAAGGGATGGGGGCGGTGGAAACACCATATATTTT
TRBJ1-1	-	17	few	TRBV6-2/TRBV6-3	CASSYSATLVMGTEAFF	TGTGCCAGCAGTTACTCTGCCACCTTGGTAATGGGCACTGAAGCTTTCTTT
TRBJ2-5	-	15	many	TRBV12-3/TRBV12-4	CASSLYGQPQETQYF	TGTGCCAGCAGTTTATACGGACAGCCTCAAGAGACCCAGTACTTC
TRBJ2-2	-	14	many	TRBV7-2	CASSLVGRPGELFF	TGTGCCAGCAGCTTAGTTGGTAGGCCCGGGGAGCTGTTTTTT
TRBJ2-1	-	15	-	TRBV24-1	CATSMRGGFYNEQFF	TGTGCCACCAGCATGAGGGGGGGCTTCTACAATGAGCAGTTCTTC
TRBJ2-1	-	15	-	TRBV7-3	CASSPLASIYNAQFF	TGTGCCAGCAGCCCCCTCGCCAGCATATACAATGCGCAGTTCTTC
TRBJ2-5	-	15	few	TRBV9	CASSSSWGSQETQYF	TGTGCCAGCAGCTCCTCCTGGGGCAGCCAAGAGACCCAGTACTTC
TRBJ2-5	-	12	many	TRBV9	CASSVGQETQYF	TGTGCCAGCAGCGTAGGACAAGAGACCCAGTACTTC
TRBJ1-1	TRBD1	17	many	TRBV4-3	CASSHHRDRDFRTEAFF	TGCGCCAGCAGCCATCACCGGGACAGGGATTTCCGGACTGAAGCTTTCTTT
TRBJ2-1	TRBD1	14	-	TRBV4-1	CASSRPTGDAEQFF	TGCGCCAGCAGCCGCCCGACAGGGGACGCTGAGCAGTTCTTC
TRBJ2-7	TRBD1	13	few	TRBV7-9	CASSTRTGSEQYF	TGTGCCAGCAGCACCCGGACAGGGAGCGAGCAGTACTTC
TRBJ2-1	TRBD2	12	many	TRBV6-6	CASSYLGPGGAF	TGTGCCAGCAGTTACCTGGGACCCGGGGGGGCCTTC
TRBJ2-5	TRBD2	16	-	TRBV27	CASSLSAGVIGETQYF	TGTGCCAGCTCCCTCTCAGCGGGGGTAATCGGAGAGACCCAGTACTTC
TRBJ2-5	-	12	-	TRBV5-5	CASGERAKTQYF	TGTGCCAGCGGGGAAAGGGCTAAGACCCAGTACTTC
TRBJ2-5	-	15	-	TRBV5-4	CASSLVPREQETQYF	TGTGCCAGCAGCTTGGTGCCTAGGGAGCAAGAGACCCAGTACTTC
TRBJ1-4	TRBD1	15	few	TRBV30	CAWNKPQGGREKLFF	TGTGCCTGGAACAAACCACAGGGGGGTCGTGAAAAACTGTTTTTT
TRBJ2-7	TRBD2	17	many	TRBV11-2	CASSLDPLLAGGSEQYF	TGTGCCAGCAGCTTGGACCCCCTCCTGGCGGGAGGCTCCGAGCAGTACTTC
TRBJ2-1	-	16	-	TRBV7-9	CASSLWTTALYNEQFF	TGTGCCAGCAGCTTATGGACGACTGCTCTCTACAATGAGCAGTTCTTC
TRBJ2-1	TRBD2	15	once	TRBV7-9	CASSSPGLAGSRQFF	TGTGCCAGCAGCTCTCCTGGACTAGCGGGGTCGAGGCAGTTCTTC
TRBJ1-2	-	14	-	TRBV27	CASSLAGEVRGYTF	TGTGCCAGCAGTTTAGCAGGGGAAGTACGTGGCTACACCTTC